Listed here is a single T cell receptor beta chain. Its antigen is currently unknown. This table comes from immunoSEQ multiplex PCR, and its TCRdb copy is limited to in-frame clones, with some not included. The sample gives about 140,000 clones, 70% to 90% of which show up once; around 1.4% is in the top ten. This specimen belongs to a study of cytomegalovirus exposure and HLA in healthy donors. Study-wide background: The 120 validation repertoires matched the roughly 700 first-cohort repertoires in platform, a later analysis reported. Study-level results: The authors enumerated some 160 TCR beta chains as linked to cytomegalovirus.

CDR1 MGHRA and CDR2 YSYEKL come from the germline V gene. The CDR3 runs to 17 residues. V lost 3 bases to trimming and J lost 6 bases; unmatched junction nucleotides: 13. The receptor's source is a woman in her twenties or thirties in good health and CMV-seronegative. V and J are TRBV4-1 and TRBJ2-3; 9 positions agree with TRBD2. The sequencing sample was made of PBMCs. The CDR3 loop reads CASSQGGRAGGGDTQYF. CDR3 nucleotide sequence: TGCGCCAGCAGCCAGGGGGGCAGAGCGGGGGGAGGGGATACGCAGTATTTT.